This T cell receptor (beta chain) was sequenced in a study of T cell repertoires in cytomegalovirus infection. Study-level background: An indication of both CMV infection and matching HLA type came from public TCR beta signatures. Broader study findings: Carriage of CMV together with the relevant HLA was identifiable through cumulative public TCR beta family frequency. There were HLA-C-restricted CMV-specific TCR beta clonotypes dominating the ex vivo response.

In TCRdb, the reads were re-called with MiXCR into one record per CDR3 protein. The sample includes about 830,000 distinct CDR3 sequences, over 25% of them seen just once. As for this clonotype: The antigen is unknown.

V trimming: 3 bases; J trimming: 2 bases; junction bases outside the gene matches: 4. The CDR3 totals 15 residues. CDR1 and CDR2 from the germline V gene are LGHNA and YSLEER. Sequenced material: cultured CD8+ T cells from PBMCs, taken from culture after CMV antigen stimulation. The rearrangement uses TRBV4-3 and TRBJ1-1, with 9 bases identical to TRBD1. This clonotype was sampled from a human donor in good health (CMV status not recorded). Some clones in this sample may be carry-over from other donors' samples. The CDR3 sequence is CASSHVGQGNTEAFF. CDR3 DNA: TGCGCCAGCAGCCACGTGGGACAGGGAAACACTGAAGCTTTCTTT.